The TCR beta chain described here comes from a study of blood T cell repertoires in COVID-19. Whole-study context: Sources were T cells, B-cell-depleted T cells, or PBMCs; the material itself was cDNA or gDNA.

This table comes from immunoSEQ multiplex PCR, and its TCRdb copy is limited to in-frame clones, with some not included. The sample has roughly 350,000 clones; around 87% are singletons. Germline trimming cut 5 bases from V and 2 bases from J; bases unmatched to any gene: 6. Looked up from germline, CDR1 is SGHNT and CDR2 is YENEEA. The CDR3 is 15 residues long. Sample: peripheral blood. This chain uses TRBV11-3 with TRBJ2-5, with TRBD1 matching over 9 bases. The receptor comes from a woman in her twenties or thirties with COVID-19, enrolled during active disease. CDR3 sequence reads: CASSLGQGLQETQYF. As DNA, the CDR3 is TGTGCCAGCAGCCTCGGACAGGGGCTGCAAGAGACCCAGTACTTC.